This paragraph reports one T cell receptor beta chain. The length of the CDR3 is 15 residues. V gave up 4 bases and J gave up 5 bases; unmatched junction bases: 4. Germline loops: CDR1 MGHRA, CDR2 YSYEKL. This specimen comes from a study of sequential checkpoint blockade in melanoma. Noted treatment: randomized to nivolumab then ipilimumab (arm A) or the reverse (arm B). Only in-frame clones appear in the TCRdb table, and some are missing; sequencing was by immunoSEQ multiplex PCR. The sample includes roughly 8,800 clones, 70% to 80% of them seen just once. The chain links TRBV4-1 to TRBJ2-2; TRBD1 matches at 10 bases. This TCR came from a human donor with melanoma. This specimen consisted of CD8+ T cells sorted from blood (inferred from file names), obtained from a patient given nivolumab and ipilimumab in sequence. The CDR3 DNA reads as TGCGCCAGCAGCCCAGGACAGGGGGAGACCGGGGAGCTGTTTTTT. This gives the protein CASSPGQGETGELFF.